This TCR beta chain was captured by sequencing in a study of T-cell memory formation after mild COVID-19. Study-wide background: The TCR clusters were mostly specific to one donor. Points from the study as a whole: Still unconfirmed is whether the second-wave clones peaking on day 37 recognized SARS-CoV-2. Some SARS-CoV-2-responding clones were already detected in memory before infection.

This CDR3 spans 13 amino acids. CDR1 is SGHTA and CDR2 is FQGTGA in the germline V gene. V was shortened by 0 bases and J by 7 bases, with 9 bases between the two germline ends. TCRdb independently ran MiXCR on the 5' RACE reads; one entry per CDR3 protein. The sample includes roughly 560,000 distinct CDR3 sequences, just over 20% of them seen just once. A note on this clonotype: Its antigen is not known.

The genes are TRBV7-3 and TRBJ1-1; D perhaps matches TRBD1 (6 bases). The sequenced sample consisted of PBMCs or a T cell subset sorted from them (not recorded which). The clonotype was recovered from an adult woman who had mild COVID-19 (a few samples of this study predate the infection). Cell type and time point are not known. The CDR3 protein is CASSLTQGGEAFF. In DNA, the CDR3 is TGTGCCAGCAGCTTAACCCAAGGGGGTGAAGCTTTCTTT. The whole variable domain, filled in from reference TRBV7-3 and TRBJ1-1, reads GAGVSQTPSNKVTEKGKYVELRCDPISGHTALYWYRQSLGQGPEFLIYFQGTGAADDSGLPNDRFFAVRPEGSVSTLKIQRTERGDSAVYLCASSLTQGGEAFFGQGTRLTVV.